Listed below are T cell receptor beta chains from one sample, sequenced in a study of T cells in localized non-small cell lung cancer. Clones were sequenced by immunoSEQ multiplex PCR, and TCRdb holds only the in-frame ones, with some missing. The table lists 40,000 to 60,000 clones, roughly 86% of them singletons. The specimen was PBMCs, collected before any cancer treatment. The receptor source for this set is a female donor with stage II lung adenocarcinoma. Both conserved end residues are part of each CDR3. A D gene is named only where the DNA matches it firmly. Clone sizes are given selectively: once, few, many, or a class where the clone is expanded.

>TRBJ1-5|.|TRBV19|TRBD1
CASIEGQSGTQPQHF
TGTGCCAGTATCGAGGGACAGAGTGGCACACAGCCCCAGCATTTT
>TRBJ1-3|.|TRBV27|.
CASSYSGASGNTIYF
TGTGCCAGCAGCTATTCAGGGGCCTCTGGAAACACCATATATTTT
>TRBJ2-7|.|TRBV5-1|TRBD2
CASSLALAGGTYEQYF
TGCGCCAGCAGCTTGGCTCTAGCGGGGGGTACCTACGAGCAGTACTTC
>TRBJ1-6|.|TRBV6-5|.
CASRRINSPLHF
TGTGCCAGCAGACGAATAAATTCACCCCTCCACTTT
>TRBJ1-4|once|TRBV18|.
CASSPRGQEVTNEKLFF
TGTGCCAGCTCACCTAGGGGACAAGAGGTCACTAATGAAAAACTGTTTTTT
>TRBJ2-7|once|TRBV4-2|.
CASSQGSSQHSYEQYF
TGTGCCAGCAGCCAAGGGAGCAGCCAACACTCCTACGAGCAGTACTTC
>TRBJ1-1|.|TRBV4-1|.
CASSQDRGQVDTEAFF
TGCGCCAGCAGCCAAGATCGGGGGCAGGTGGACACTGAAGCTTTCTTT
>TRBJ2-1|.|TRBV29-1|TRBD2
CSAMTSGGNEQFF
TGCAGCGCGATGACTAGCGGAGGCAATGAGCAGTTCTTC
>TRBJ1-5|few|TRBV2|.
CASKEYSNQPQHF
TGTGCCAGCAAAGAGTATAGCAATCAGCCCCAGCATTTT
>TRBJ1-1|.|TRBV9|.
CASTRSGLSTEAFF
TGTGCCAGCACACGATCGGGGCTTAGCACTGAAGCTTTCTTT
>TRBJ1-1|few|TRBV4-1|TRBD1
CASSLGQARTEAFF
TGCGCCAGCAGCCTCGGACAGGCTAGGACTGAAGCTTTCTTT
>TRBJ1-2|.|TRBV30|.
CAWSLSREGEVYGYTF
TGTGCCTGGAGTCTATCACGGGAGGGCGAGGTCTATGGCTACACCTTC
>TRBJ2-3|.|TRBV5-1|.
CASSFLEGTDTQYF
TGCGCCAGCAGCTTTCTAGAAGGCACAGATACGCAGTATTTT
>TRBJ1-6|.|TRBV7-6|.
CASSAEETNSPLHF
TGTGCCAGCAGCGCAGAGGAGACTAATTCACCCCTCCACTTT
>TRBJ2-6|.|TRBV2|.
CASSVISGANVLTF
TGTGCCAGCAGTGTGATCTCTGGGGCCAACGTCCTGACTTTC
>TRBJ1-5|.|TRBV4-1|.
CASSQDSGYQPQHF
TGCGCCAGCAGCCAAGATTCCGGGTATCAGCCCCAGCATTTT
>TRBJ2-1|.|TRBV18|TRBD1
CASSPGQGLNEQFF
TGTGCCAGCTCACCGGGACAGGGCCTCAATGAGCAGTTCTTC
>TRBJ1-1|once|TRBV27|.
CASSLRPLGRNTEAFF
TGTGCCAGCAGTTTACGCCCCCTAGGACGGAACACTGAAGCTTTCTTT
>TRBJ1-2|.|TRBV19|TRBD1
CASSYVDREYGYTF
TGTGCCAGTAGCTACGTAGACAGGGAATATGGCTACACCTTC
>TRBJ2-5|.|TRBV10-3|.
CAISESFTGTKTQYF
TGTGCCATCAGTGAGTCGTTCACAGGGACGAAGACCCAGTACTTC
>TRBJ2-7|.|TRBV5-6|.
CASRMGLTYEQYF
TGTGCCAGCAGGATGGGTCTGACCTACGAGCAGTACTTC
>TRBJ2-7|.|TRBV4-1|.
CASSQGSGARNEQYF
TGCGCCAGCAGCCAAGGGTCCGGGGCACGGAACGAGCAGTACTTC
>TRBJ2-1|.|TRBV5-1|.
CASSQKTSHEQFF
TGCGCCAGCAGCCAGAAGACCAGCCATGAGCAGTTCTTC
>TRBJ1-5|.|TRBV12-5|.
CASALNQPQHF
TGTGCTAGTGCTTTAAACCAGCCCCAGCATTTT
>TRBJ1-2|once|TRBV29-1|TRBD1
CSARQGNYGYTF
TGCAGCGCCCGACAGGGAAACTATGGCTACACCTTC
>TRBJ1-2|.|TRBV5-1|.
CASSLVDNYGYTF
TGCGCCAGCAGCTTGGTAGATAACTATGGCTACACCTTC
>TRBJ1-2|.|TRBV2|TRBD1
CASSEDRGLVGYTF
TGTGCCAGCAGTGAGGACAGGGGGTTGGTGGGCTACACCTTC